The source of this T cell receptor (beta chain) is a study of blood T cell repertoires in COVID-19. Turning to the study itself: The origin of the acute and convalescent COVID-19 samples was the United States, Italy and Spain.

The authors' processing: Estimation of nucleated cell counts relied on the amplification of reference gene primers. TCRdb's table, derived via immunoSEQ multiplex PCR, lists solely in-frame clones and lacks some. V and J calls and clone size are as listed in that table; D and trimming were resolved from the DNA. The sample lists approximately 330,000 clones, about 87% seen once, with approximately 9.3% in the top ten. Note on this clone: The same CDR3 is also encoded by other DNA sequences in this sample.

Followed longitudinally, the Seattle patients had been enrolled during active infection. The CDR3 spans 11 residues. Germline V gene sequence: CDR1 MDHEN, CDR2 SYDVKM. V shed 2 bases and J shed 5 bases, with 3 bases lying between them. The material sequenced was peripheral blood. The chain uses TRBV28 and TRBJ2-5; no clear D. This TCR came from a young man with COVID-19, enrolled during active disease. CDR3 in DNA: TGTGCCAGCAGTTTAGAGGAGACCCAGTACTTC. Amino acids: CASSLEETQYF.